This TCR beta chain was documented in a study of cytomegalovirus exposure and HLA in healthy donors. The length of the CDR3 is 14 residues. The trim removed 5 bases at V and 7 bases at J, leaving 5 bases unmatched. CDR1 and CDR2 (germline): SNHLY, FYNNEI. A multiplex PCR was run with 60 Vbeta primers and 13 Jbeta primers. The repertoire was sequenced with immunoSEQ multiplex PCR; TCRdb's copy has only in-frame clones and lacks some. This table has over 120,000 clones, around 10% appearing once. The sample holds a few counts of this clone. V usage is TRBV2 and J usage is TRBJ1-4, with TRBD1 matching 9 bases. Sequencing input: PBMCs. This clonotype was obtained from a man aged 50 or older in good health and CMV-seronegative. The CDR3 spells CASSMDRGSEKLFF. Written as DNA, the CDR3 is TGTGCCAGCAGTATGGACAGGGGTAGTGAAAAACTGTTTTTT.